Sequencing of this T cell receptor (beta chain) was carried out in a study of blood T cell repertoires in COVID-19. Study overall: Sites across the United States, Italy and Spain contributed samples from acute and convalescent COVID-19. From T cells, B-cell-depleted T cells, or PBMCs came the material, which was cDNA or gDNA.

With 3 bases clipped from V and 4 bases from J, the junction kept 11 bases outside the gene matches. Germline lookup yields CDR1 MNHNS and CDR2 SASEGT. The CDR3 totals 16 residues. Per the original methods: Amplification of reference gene primers provided the estimated nucleated cell counts. Some clones are missing from TCRdb's copy, which holds only in-frame ones; the method was immunoSEQ multiplex PCR. V and J calls and clone size are as listed in that table; D and trimming were resolved from the DNA. The table shows 45,000 or so clones, with about 80% occurring only once. The sample consisted of peripheral blood. The origin of this receptor is a man between 65 and 85 years old with acute or convalescent COVID-19. This chain uses TRBV6-1 with TRBJ1-2; TRBD1 aligns across 7 bases. CDR3: CASSELTGTVLYGYTF. Written as DNA, the CDR3 is TGTGCCAGCAGTGAGTTAACCGGGACAGTCCTCTATGGCTACACCTTC.